This T cell receptor beta chain comes out of a study of CD4 T cell repertoires in COVID-19. The repertoire was sequenced with immunoSEQ multiplex PCR; TCRdb's copy has only in-frame clones and lacks some. The sample has about 75,000 clones, about 80% seen once. This clone was seen a handful of times. The CDR3 runs to 13 residues. V lost 3 bases and J lost 2, with 4 bases in between. Germline CDR1 and CDR2: SGHNT and YENEEA. This receptor was identified in a human donor who had COVID-19. The rearrangement joins TRBV11-3 to TRBJ2-2; D uncertain. Sample: CD4+ T cells from peripheral blood, taken after recovery from COVID-19. CDR3 amino acids: CASSFVNTGELFF. The CDR3 DNA sequence: TGTGCCAGCAGCTTCGTTAACACCGGGGAGCTGTTTTTT.